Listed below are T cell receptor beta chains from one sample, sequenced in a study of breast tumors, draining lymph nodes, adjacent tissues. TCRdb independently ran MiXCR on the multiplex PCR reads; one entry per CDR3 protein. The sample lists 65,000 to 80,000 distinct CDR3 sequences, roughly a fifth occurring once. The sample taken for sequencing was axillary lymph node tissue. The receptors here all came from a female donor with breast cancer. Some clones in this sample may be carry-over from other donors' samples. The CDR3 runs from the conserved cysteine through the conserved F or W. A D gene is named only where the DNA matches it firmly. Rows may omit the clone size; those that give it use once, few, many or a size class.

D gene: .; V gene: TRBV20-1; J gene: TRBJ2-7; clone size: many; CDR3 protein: CSAYNTVEGRRQYF; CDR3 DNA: TGCAGTGCCTACAATACAGTGGAAGGCAGGAGGCAGTACTTC
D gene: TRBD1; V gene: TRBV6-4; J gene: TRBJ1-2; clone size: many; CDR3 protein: CASRAWGQHYGYTF; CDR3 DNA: TGTGCCAGCAGGGCCTGGGGACAGCACTATGGCTACACCTTC
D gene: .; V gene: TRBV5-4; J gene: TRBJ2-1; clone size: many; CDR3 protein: CASSLSKNGPNEQFF; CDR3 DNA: TGTGCCAGCAGCTTGTCCAAAAACGGGCCCAATGAGCAGTTCTTC
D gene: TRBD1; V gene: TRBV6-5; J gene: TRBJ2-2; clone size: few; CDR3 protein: CASSYPTGVGNTGELFF; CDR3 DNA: TGTGCCAGCAGTTACCCGACAGGGGTCGGGAACACCGGGGAGCTGTTTTTT
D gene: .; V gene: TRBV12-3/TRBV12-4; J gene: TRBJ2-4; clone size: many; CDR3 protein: CASSLRWNIQYF; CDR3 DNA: TGTGCCAGCAGTTTGAGGTGGAACATTCAGTACTTC
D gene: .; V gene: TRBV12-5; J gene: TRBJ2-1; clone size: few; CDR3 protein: CASGSSTGHQMTRPYNEQFF; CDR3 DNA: TGTGCTAGTGGTTCCTCGACAGGTCACCAAATGACGCGGCCCTACAATGAGCAGTTCTTC
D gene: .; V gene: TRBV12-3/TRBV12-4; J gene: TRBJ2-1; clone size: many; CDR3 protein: CASTPGHGSYNEQFF; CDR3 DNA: TGTGCCAGCACTCCGGGACACGGCTCCTACAATGAGCAGTTCTTC
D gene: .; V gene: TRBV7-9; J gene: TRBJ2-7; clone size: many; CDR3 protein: CASSHRLDWYEQYF; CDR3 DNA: TGTGCCAGCAGCCATCGACTAGATTGGTACGAGCAGTACTTC
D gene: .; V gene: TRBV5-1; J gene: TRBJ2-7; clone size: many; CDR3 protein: CASSLGDTSYEQYF; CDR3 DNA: TGCGCCAGCAGCTTGGGAGACACCTCCTACGAGCAGTACTTC
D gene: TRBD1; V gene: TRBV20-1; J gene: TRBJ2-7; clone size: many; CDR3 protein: CSATTTRGQYTEYF; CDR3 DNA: TGCAGTGCTACAACTACCCGGGGACAGTATACGGAGTACTTC
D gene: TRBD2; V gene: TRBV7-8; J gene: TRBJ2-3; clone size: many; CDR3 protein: CASSSPGLAKTDTQYF; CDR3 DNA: TGTGCCAGCAGCTCTCCGGGACTAGCGAAAACAGATACGCAGTATTTT
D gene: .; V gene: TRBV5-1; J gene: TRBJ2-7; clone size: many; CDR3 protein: CASSFDYPGYEQYF; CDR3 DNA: TGCGCCAGCAGCTTCGATTATCCGGGCTACGAGCAGTACTTC
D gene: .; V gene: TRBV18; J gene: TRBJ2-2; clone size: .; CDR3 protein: CASSQQLNTGELSF; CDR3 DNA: TGTGCCAGCTCACAACAGTTGAACACCGGGGAGCTGTCTTTT
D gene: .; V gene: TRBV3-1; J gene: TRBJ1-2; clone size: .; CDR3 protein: CASSLRTVTIYGYTF; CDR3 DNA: TGTGCCAGCAGCTTAAGGACAGTGACAATCTATGGCTACACCTTC
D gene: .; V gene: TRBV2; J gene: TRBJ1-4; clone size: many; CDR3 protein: CASSENRQNEKLFF; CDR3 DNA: TGTGCCAGCAGTGAGAACAGGCAAAATGAAAAACTGTTTTTT
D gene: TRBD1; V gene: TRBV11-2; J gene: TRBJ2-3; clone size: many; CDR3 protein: CASSLIDRGSDTQYF; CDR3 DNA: TGTGCCAGCAGCTTAATCGACAGGGGGTCAGATACGCAGTATTTT
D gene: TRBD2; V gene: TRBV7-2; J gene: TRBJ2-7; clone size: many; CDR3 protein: CASSPGGSSYEQYF; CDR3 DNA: TGTGCCAGCAGCCCGGGCGGGAGCTCCTACGAGCAGTACTTC
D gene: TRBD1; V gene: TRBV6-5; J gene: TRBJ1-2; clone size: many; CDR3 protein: CASSQLGTGGSGYTF; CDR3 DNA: TGTGCCAGCAGTCAACTCGGCACAGGGGGGTCTGGCTACACCTTC
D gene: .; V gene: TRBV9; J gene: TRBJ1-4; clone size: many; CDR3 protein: CASSVAGVGAPNEKLFF; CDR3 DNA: TGTGCCAGCAGCGTAGCCGGTGTGGGGGCCCCGAATGAAAAACTGTTTTTT
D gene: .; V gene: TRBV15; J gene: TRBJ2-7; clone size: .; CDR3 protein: CATSRGAKKEQYF; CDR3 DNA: TGTGCCACCAGCAGAGGGGCCAAGAAAGAGCAGTACTTC
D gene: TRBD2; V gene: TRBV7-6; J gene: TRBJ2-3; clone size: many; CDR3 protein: CASSPRGLAPDTQYF; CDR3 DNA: TGTGCCAGCAGCCCCCGGGGACTAGCGCCAGATACGCAGTATTTT
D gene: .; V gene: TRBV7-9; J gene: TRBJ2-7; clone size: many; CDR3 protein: CASSLVPTGLPYEQYF; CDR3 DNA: TGTGCCAGCAGCTTAGTCCCCACAGGGCTCCCCTACGAGCAGTACTTC
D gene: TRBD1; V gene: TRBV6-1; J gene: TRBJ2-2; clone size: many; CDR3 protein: CASRGRPTGATGELFF; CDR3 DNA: TGTGCCAGCAGGGGCCGACCGACAGGGGCCACCGGGGAGCTGTTTTTT
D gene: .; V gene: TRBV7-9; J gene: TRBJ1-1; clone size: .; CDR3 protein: CASSSARNTEAFF; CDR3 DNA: TGTGCCAGCAGCTCAGCCAGGAACACTGAAGCTTTCTTT
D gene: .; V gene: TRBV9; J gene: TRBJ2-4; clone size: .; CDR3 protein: CASSVGGGTDIQYF; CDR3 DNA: TGTGCCAGCAGCGTAGGAGGCGGGACTGACATTCAGTACTTC
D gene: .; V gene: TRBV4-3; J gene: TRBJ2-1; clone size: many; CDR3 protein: CASSFASGDLYNEQFF; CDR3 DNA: TGCGCCAGCAGCTTCGCCTCAGGGGACCTCTACAATGAGCAGTTCTTC
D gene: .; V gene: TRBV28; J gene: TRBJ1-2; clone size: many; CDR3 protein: CASSFLEGGYTF; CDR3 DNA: TGTGCCAGCAGTTTTCTTGAGGGCGGCTACACCTTC
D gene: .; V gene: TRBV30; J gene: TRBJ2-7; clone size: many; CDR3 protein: CAWSGQYEQYF; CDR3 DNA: TGTGCCTGGAGTGGGCAGTACGAGCAGTACTTC
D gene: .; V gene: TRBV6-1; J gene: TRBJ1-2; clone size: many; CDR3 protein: CASSERQGGYTF; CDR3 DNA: TGTGCCAGCAGTGAACGGCAGGGGGGCTACACCTTC
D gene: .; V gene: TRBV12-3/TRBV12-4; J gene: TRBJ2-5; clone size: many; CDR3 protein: CASSLGGTAETQYF; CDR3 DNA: TGTGCCAGCAGTTTGGGAGGGACAGCGGAGACCCAGTACTTC
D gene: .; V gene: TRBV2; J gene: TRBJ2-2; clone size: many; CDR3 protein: CASSGRANTGELFF; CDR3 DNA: TGTGCCAGCAGTGGCAGGGCAAACACCGGGGAGCTGTTTTTT